One sample yielded the 15 T cell receptor beta chains listed below, sequenced in a study of monozygotic twins with inflammatory bowel disease (dated by TCRdb to about 2019). The library came from 5' RACE. Sequencing used an Illumina HiSeq 2500. After TCRdb reprocessed the reads, each CDR3 protein sequence was kept as one row, without DNA. This sample's table contains roughly 330,000 distinct CDR3 sequences. The ten biggest clones cover 2% to 2.5% of the sample. The sequenced sample was blood. The receptors come from a human donor with ulcerative colitis or Crohn's disease, or a healthy co-twin of an affected twin (not recorded which).

The chain employs TRBV24-1 and TRBJ2-2; TCRdb's assignment of TRBD1 cannot be checked, as there is no DNA. Germline CDR1 reads KGHDR; CDR2 reads SFDVKD. This CDR3 has 16 residues. CDR3 region: CATSDPGQGIIGELFF.

This chain uses TRBV6-1 with TRBJ2-7. The CDR3 covers 14 residues. Germline V CDR1 and CDR2: MNHNS, SASEGT. The CDR3 is CASSEGPRAYEQYF.

The gene calls are TRBV3-1 and TRBJ1-5; TCRdb gives TRBD1 as the D gene, but with no DNA this cannot be confirmed. Per germline, CDR1 LGHDT and CDR2 YNNKEL (reference sequence). The CDR3 is 16 amino acids. The CDR3: CASSPDGGGLGQPQHF.

This chain uses TRBV15 with TRBJ2-1; the D gene TCRdb calls, TRBD1, cannot be checked with no DNA. This CDR3 is built from 16 residues. The germline CDR1 and CDR2 sequences are LNHNV and YYDKDF (reference sequence). CDR3 amino acids: CATSKNRDSRNNEQFF.

The CDR3 sequence is CASSSGQVFKGQFF. The rearrangement uses TRBV19 and TRBJ2-1; TCRdb designates TRBD1, a call that cannot be tested without DNA. Germline CDR1 and CDR2: LNHDA and SQIVND (reference sequence). There are 14 residues in the CDR3.

The V gene is TRBV4-1, the J gene TRBJ2-1; TCRdb selects TRBD2, and the lack of DNA leaves this call unchecked. CDR3 size: 17 residues. In germline, CDR1 is MGHRA, CDR2 YSYEKL. CDR3 in amino acids: CASSVGPLAEAYNEQFF.

The J gene is TRBJ2-7, the V gene TRBV10-3; lacking DNA, the TRBD2 call made by TCRdb goes unchecked. The CDR3 consists of 20 residues. The germline V gene encodes CDR1 ENHRY and CDR2 SYGVKD. The CDR3 here is CAISESDTGLAGAVRHEQYF.

The rearrangement joins TRBV19 to TRBJ2-1. The CDR3 covers 13 residues. Germline V gene lookup returns CDR1 LNHDA and CDR2 SQIVND (reference sequence). This chain's CDR3 is CASALGSYNEQFF.

The rearrangement uses TRBV3-1 and TRBJ2-5; TCRdb returns TRBD2, unconfirmable since there is no DNA. Germline V gene lookup returns CDR1 LGHDT and CDR2 YNNKEL (reference sequence). CDR3 length: 16 residues. The CDR3 here is CASSQRLAGGQETQYF.

The CDR3 is CASSFGLYEFF. The chain couples TRBV12-3 or TRBV12-4 to TRBJ2-1; TCRdb reports TRBD2, a call that lacks DNA to check it against. This CDR3 contains 11 residues.

This chain links TRBV7-2 with TRBJ2-2; the D call of TRBD2 rests on TCRdb alone, since no DNA is present to check it. Germline V CDR1 and CDR2: SGHTA, FQGNSA. The CDR3 runs to 16 residues. Here the CDR3 reads CASSPTSGGNTGEPFF.

This chain uses TRBV20-1 with TRBJ2-2; TCRdb's assignment of TRBD1 cannot be checked, as there is no DNA. The germline CDR1 and CDR2 sequences are DFQATT and SNEGSKA (reference sequence). CDR3 length: 15 amino acids. This CDR3 is CSARDMGRNTGELFF.

The chain links TRBV28 to TRBJ2-7; TCRdb picks TRBD2, but there is no DNA to check that call. Germline CDR1 is MDHEN and CDR2 is SYDVKM. This CDR3 region has 14 residues. CDR3 loop: CASSRLAGLYEQYF.

The rearrangement joins TRBV6-6 to TRBJ2-1; the TCRdb call, TRBD2, lacks DNA for checking. Germline CDR1 MNHNY, CDR2 SVGAGI (reference sequence). The CDR3 has 13 amino acids. CDR3 sequence reads: CAAGGTGGNEQFF.

The V gene is TRBV28, the J gene TRBJ1-1. The CDR3 spans 12 residues. The germline V gene has CDR1 MDHEN and CDR2 SYDVKM. The CDR3 reads CASSSGRPEAFF. Using reference TRBV28 and TRBJ1-1 for the parts outside the CDR3, the full variable domain is DVKVTQSSRYLVKRTGEKVFLECVQDMDHENMFWYRQDPGLGLRLIYFSYDVKMKEKGDIPEGYSVSREKKERFSLILESASTNQTSMYLCASSSGRPEAFFGQGTRLTVV.